A single sample is the source of the 6 T cell receptor beta chains below, sequenced in a study of beta chain features in type 1 diabetes. Expressed TCRB transcripts got sequenced, as all isolated RNA was reverse transcribed. TCRdb's copy holds only in-frame clones and misses some; the assay was immunoSEQ multiplex PCR. The repertoire holds 160,000 or so clones, 11% seen once, with under 2.5% in the top ten. Sequenced material: central memory CD4+ T cells from blood. The receptors here all came from a young man in good health.

The CDR3, as DNA: TGTGCCAGCTCACCATGGGATACGCAGTATTTT. Translating it yields CASSPWDTQYF. The chain is built from TRBV18 and TRBJ2-3; D gene unclear. CDR3 size: 11 residues. The germline CDR1 and CDR2 sequences are KGHSH and LQKENI. V was clipped by 2 bases and J by 6 bases, with 3 bases between them.

This clone was recorded at least ten times. The chain is built from TRBV7-2 and TRBJ2-7; TRBD2 agrees at 11 bases. Looked up from germline, CDR1 is SGHTA and CDR2 is FQGNSA. The CDR3 loop spans 15 amino acids. V lost 1 base to trimming and J lost 7 bases; unmatched junction nucleotides: 6. The CDR3 DNA follows: TGTGCCAGCAGCTTAGTGACTAGCGGGAATCGAGAGCAGTACTTC. It is translated as CASSLVTSGNREQYF.

The rearrangement links TRBV4-3 to TRBJ2-1; D is unresolved. This CDR3 is 12 amino acids long. V lost 0 bases and J lost 11, with 8 bases in between. Germline CDR1 and CDR2: LGHNA and YSLEER. This CDR3 reads CASSQEGKQQFF. Here the CDR3 DNA reads TGCGCCAGCAGCCAAGAAGGCAAGCAGCAGTTCTTC.

CDR3 region: CASIPKGGEAFF. In nucleotides, the CDR3 is TGTGCCAGCATCCCTAAGGGGGGGGAAGCTTTCTTT. The V and J genes are TRBV28 and TRBJ1-1, with D perhaps matching TRBD1 (6 bases). Germline assignment: CDR1 MDHEN and CDR2 SYDVKM. V shed 7 bases and J shed 8 bases, with 14 bases lying between them. This CDR3 comprises 12 residues.

This clone was picked up many times. The rearrangement links TRBV9 to TRBJ2-1, with D perhaps matching TRBD1 or TRBD2 (5 bases each). The length of the CDR3 is 15 residues. V was trimmed by 2 bases and J by 4 bases, leaving 13 bases between them. The germline CDR1 and CDR2 sequences are SGDLS and YYNGEE. The chain's CDR3 is CASSVRDRAYNEQFF. As DNA, the CDR3 is TGTGCCAGCAGCGTCCGGGACCGAGCTTACAATGAGCAGTTCTTC.

The genes are TRBV9 and TRBJ2-2; TRBD1 is a possible D gene (5 bases). Germline V lookup: CDR1 SGDLS, CDR2 YYNGEE. The CDR3 extends over 15 amino acids. Trimming shortened V by 0 bases and J by 1 base, and 7 bases separated the two germline ends. This CDR3 is CASSVGRGNTGELFF. The CDR3, as DNA: TGTGCCAGCAGCGTAGGAAGGGGGAACACCGGGGAGCTGTTTTTT.